The next 21 T cell receptor beta chains were all read from a single sample in a study of PD-1 blockade in classical Hodgkin lymphoma. Produced via immunoSEQ multiplex PCR; TCRdb's table is partial and in-frame only. Of 20,000 to 30,000 clones in the sample, 70% to 90% were seen once. All patients relapsed after autologous stem cell transplantation, and brentuximab vedotin exposure varied. Sequencing used peripheral blood mononuclear cells (PBMCs), obtained before the second cycle of nivolumab. The receptors originated from a human donor with classical Hodgkin lymphoma.

This clone has just one count. The chain carries TRBV15 and TRBJ2-3; the D is unclear. Trimming removed 1 base from V and 1 base from J, with 15 bases in between. The CDR3 has 17 amino acids. The germline CDR1 and CDR2 sequences are LNHNV and YYDKDF (reference sequence). CDR3 DNA sequence: TGTGCCACCAGCAGAGCCGAGGCCCCTGTCGGCACAGATACGCAGTATTTT. Protein sequence: CATSRAEAPVGTDTQYF.

The CDR3 region has the DNA TGCGCCAGCAGCCAAGTCCCTGGACTAGCGGGGGGGAACAATGAGCAGTTCTTC. This encodes CASSQVPGLAGGNNEQFF. The rearrangement links TRBV4-1 to TRBJ2-1; 15 bases map to TRBD2. This CDR3 spans 18 amino acids. V lost 1 base and J lost 5; bases outside the gene matches: 6. Germline-derived CDR1 and CDR2 are MGHRA and YSYEKL.

This chain connects TRBV18 to TRBJ1-2, with a tentative D call TRBD1 (6 bases). Trimming cost V 3 bases and J 8 bases, with 10 bases left between them. Germline V gene sequence: CDR1 KGHSH, CDR2 LQKENI. The CDR3 contains 12 residues. In nucleotides, the CDR3 is TGTGCCAGCTCACCGAACAGGGAGGGCTACACCTTC. This translates into CASSPNREGYTF. Full variable domain (rest looked up from reference TRBV18 and TRBJ1-2): NAGVMQNPRHLVRRRGQEARLRCSPMKGHSHVYWYRQLPEEGLKFMVYLQKENIIDESGMPKERFSAEFPKEGPSILRIQQVVRGDSAAYFCASSPNREGYTFGSGTRLTVV.

CDR3 DNA sequence: TGTGCCTGGAGTGAAACCCACTATGGCTACACCTTC. It yields the protein CAWSETHYGYTF. The rearrangement links TRBV30 to TRBJ1-2; D remains unclear. The V gene's germline CDR1 is GTSNPN and CDR2 SVGIG (reference sequence). V dropped 1 base and J dropped 3 bases, with 6 bases sitting between them. This CDR3 comprises 12 residues.

This clone was seen a handful of times. The V and J genes are TRBV21-1 and TRBJ2-1; the D call in the table, TRBD2, was not verified against the DNA. TRBV21-1 is a pseudogene locus. This CDR3 comprises 15 residues. The CDR3 region has the DNA TGTGCCCGCTCTAGCAAGCGTCACCCGGGAAATGAGCAGTTCTTC. Its protein is CARSSKRHPGNEQFF.

This clone has just a few counts. This chain connects TRBV29-1 to TRBJ1-1; D ambiguous. V shed 4 bases and J shed 3 bases, with 12 bases lying between them. Germline V CDR1 and CDR2: SQVTM, ANQGSEA. This CDR3 is 13 amino acids long. CDR3 in DNA: TGCAGCGTTGGGCTAGCTGTAGACACTGAAGCTTTCTTT. Translating it yields CSVGLAVDTEAFF.

The chain recombines TRBV7-2 with TRBJ2-1; D unresolved. Germline assignment: CDR1 SGHTA and CDR2 FQGNSA. Trimming took off 5 bases at V and 1 base at J, with 3 bases between the two ends. The CDR3 consists of 12 residues. The CDR3 DNA is TGTGCCAGCAGCGCTTCCTACAATGAGCAGTTCTTC. Translated, it gives CASSASYNEQFF.

The chain links TRBV6-1 to TRBJ2-7, with 10 bases that match TRBD1. The CDR3 sequence is 16 residues long. The V gene's germline CDR1 is MNHNS and CDR2 SASEGT. With V trimmed by 1 base and J by 3 bases, 6 bases remained unmatched. Here the CDR3 reads CASSEEVDRGDYEQYF. Written as DNA, the CDR3 is TGTGCCAGCAGTGAAGAAGTGGACAGGGGGGACTACGAGCAGTACTTC.

The chain joins TRBV11-2 to TRBJ1-3; 8 nucleotides match TRBD1. Germline V gives CDR1 SGHAT, CDR2 FQNNGV. The CDR3 extends over 16 amino acids. V lost 0 bases and J lost 4; bases outside the gene matches: 5. The CDR3 DNA sequence: TGTGCCAGCAGCTTAGATGGGACAGGATTCGGAAACACCATATATTTT. This sequence encodes CASSLDGTGFGNTIYF.

This clone was observed a few times. The chain joins TRBV5-6 to TRBJ1-4; D may be TRBD1 (6 bases). The CDR3 runs to 14 residues. CDR1 and CDR2 from the germline V gene are SGHDT and YYEEEE. V was clipped by 1 base and J by 5 bases, with 9 bases between them. The CDR3 loop reads CASSLKGGNEKLFF. CDR3 DNA: TGTGCCAGCAGCTTGAAAGGGGGGAATGAAAAACTGTTTTTT. Variable domain in full (rest from reference TRBV5-6 and TRBJ1-4): DAGVTQSPTHLIKTRGQQVTLRCSPKSGHDTVSWYQQALGQGPQFIFQYYEEEERQRGNFPDRFSGHQFPNYSSELNVNALLLGDSALYLCASSLKGGNEKLFFGSGTQLSVL.

The chain is built from TRBV7-9 and TRBJ2-4; D remains unclear. Germline V gene sequence: CDR1 SEHNR, CDR2 FQNEAQ (reference sequence). The CDR3 loop spans 13 amino acids. V lost 5 bases and J 8 bases, leaving 13 bases between the germline ends. The CDR3, as DNA: TGTGCCAGCAGCCCATCGATTCGGGACATTCAGTACTTC. Translation: CASSPSIRDIQYF.

This chain links TRBV4-3 with TRBJ1-1; D not resolved. The length of the CDR3 is 15 residues. The V end was cut by 1 base, the J end by 8 bases, with 17 bases between. CDR1 is LGHNA, CDR2 YSLEER, per germline. The CDR3 region has the DNA TGCGCCAGCAGCCAAGCCCGCCGATCCCTTGGGGAAGCTTTCTTT. Its translation: CASSQARRSLGEAFF.

As regards this clone: The same CDR3 arises from other DNA sequences in this sample as well. The chain is built from TRBV13 and TRBJ1-6, with D possibly matching TRBD1 (5 bases). With 0 bases removed from V and 0 bases from J, the gap between germline ends came to 6 bases. The CDR3 covers 16 residues. Looked up from germline, CDR1 is PRHDT and CDR2 is FYEKMQ (reference sequence). CDR3 residues: CASSLGGGSYNSPLHF. CDR3 bases: TGTGCCAGCAGCTTAGGCGGGGGCTCCTATAATTCACCCCTCCACTTT.

Judged by abundance, this clone is medium-sized. The rearrangement links TRBV27 to TRBJ2-7; TRBD1 or TRBD2 may be the D gene (5 bases each). Germline CDR1 reads MNHEY; CDR2 reads SMNVEV (reference sequence). V lost 5 bases, J lost 4 bases, and 18 bases lay in between. CDR3 length: 15 residues. The CDR3 region is CASSNTPGTRYEQYF. The CDR3 DNA follows: TGTGCCAGCAGTAACACCCCTGGGACCCGATACGAGCAGTACTTC.

The chain joins TRBV11-2 to TRBJ1-4, with D hard to call. This CDR3 has 12 residues. CDR1 SGHAT and CDR2 FQNNGV come from the germline V gene. Trimming left V 1 base short and J 10 bases short, with 7 bases between. The CDR3 nucleotides are TGTGCCAGCAGCTTAGGTAACGCAAAACTGTTTTTT. This gives the protein CASSLGNAKLFF.

This chain connects TRBV6-1 to TRBJ1-1; tentatively, D is TRBD1 (5 bases). Deletions cut 2 bases from V and 4 bases from J, with 11 bases between. CDR1 is MNHNS and CDR2 is SASEGT in the germline V gene. The CDR3 has 14 amino acids. The DNA for the CDR3 is TGTGCCAGCAGTGAATATTGGGGCAGCACTGAAGCTTTCTTT. As protein: CASSEYWGSTEAFF.

This chain uses TRBV2 with TRBJ2-1; the match to TRBD2 covers 7 bases. This CDR3 contains 14 residues. V was pared by 5 bases and J by 7 bases, with 8 bases of the junction left unmatched. CDR1 is SNHLY and CDR2 is FYNNEI in the germline V gene. The CDR3 coding sequence is TGTGCCAGCAGTACTACGGGACTAATGAATGAGCAGTTCTTC. Translating it yields CASSTTGLMNEQFF.

The sample holds a few counts of this clone. The chain joins TRBV2 to TRBJ1-1, with D perhaps matching TRBD1 (5 bases). The CDR3 loop spans 12 amino acids. Between the trimmed V and J ends, which lost 7 bases and 10 bases, there was a span of 16 bases. The germline V gene has CDR1 SNHLY and CDR2 FYNNEI. The CDR3 reads CASNPAEGRAFF. The CDR3 DNA reads as TGTGCCAGCAACCCCGCGGAGGGGCGAGCTTTCTTT.

The V gene is TRBV6-5, the J gene TRBJ1-1; tentative D call: TRBD1 (5 bases). V lost 6 bases and J 0 bases, leaving 11 bases between the germline ends. The CDR3 runs 14 residues. Germline V gene lookup returns CDR1 MNHEY and CDR2 SVGAGI. CDR3 sequence reads: CASSPDSLNTEAFF. The CDR3, as DNA: TGTGCCAGCAGCCCCGACAGCCTGAACACTGAAGCTTTCTTT.

The J gene is TRBJ2-7, the V gene TRBV11-2, with D possibly being TRBD1 (5 bases). Germline V gene lookup returns CDR1 SGHAT and CDR2 FQNNGV. The CDR3 is 16 residues long. The V and J ends lost 1 base and 1 base respectively, with 14 bases between them. The CDR3 DNA follows: TGTGCCAGCAGCTTAGTTACTTCAGGGATTTCCTACGAGCAGTACTTC. Its translation is CASSLVTSGISYEQYF. The variable domain in full, completed from reference TRBV11-2 and TRBJ2-7, reads EAGVAQSPRYKIIEKRQSVAFWCNPISGHATLYWYQQILGQGPKLLIQFQNNGVVDDSQLPKDRFSAERLKGVDSTLKIQPAKLEDSAVYLCASSLVTSGISYEQYFGPGTRLTVT.

With regard to this clone: The junction departs from the called germline gene at one end, perhaps through a read error. The V and J genes are TRBV15 and TRBJ2-5; 7 bases agree with TRBD1. This CDR3 has 14 residues. Germline V CDR1 and CDR2: LNHNV, YYDKDF (reference sequence). CDR3 nucleotides: TGTGCCGCCAGCGGAGACAGGGAACAAGAGACCCAGTACTTC. Its protein is CAASGDREQETQYF.